The 8 T cell receptor beta chains below were found in one sample sequenced in a study of cytomegalovirus exposure and HLA in healthy donors. Researchers ran the PCR with 60 Vbeta and 13 Jbeta primers. Generated by immunoSEQ multiplex PCR, the TCRdb table keeps only in-frame clones and is missing some. The sample carries 150,000 to 200,000 clones, approximately 71% recorded once. Sequences were obtained from PBMCs. These receptors all stem from a middle-aged woman in good health and CMV-seropositive.

V is TRBV6-4 and J is TRBJ2-1; D is perhaps TRBD2 (6 bases). The CDR3 totals 13 residues. The V gene's germline CDR1 is MRHNA and CDR2 SNTAGT. Trimming left V 8 bases short and J 1 base short, with 9 bases between. CDR3 nucleotides: TGTGCCAGCGAGACTAGGTCCTACAATGAGCAGTTCTTC. Translation gives CASETRSYNEQFF.

This clone was picked up a small number of times. This sequence joins TRBV15 and TRBJ2-1, with a possible D match to TRBD2 (6 bases). Looked up from germline, CDR1 is LNHNV and CDR2 is YYDKDF (reference sequence). This CDR3 is 20 amino acids long. Trimming took off 0 bases at V and 1 base at J, with 22 bases between the two ends. Here the CDR3 DNA reads TGTGCCACCAGCAGAGATGGAAGGTTCGGCGGGACGGGGTCCTACAATGAGCAGTTCTTC. The encoded protein is CATSRDGRFGGTGSYNEQFF.

As concerns this clone: This specimen includes other DNA sequences encoding the same CDR3. J is TRBJ1-1 and V is TRBV30, with TRBD1 matching over 9 bases. CDR1 is GTSNPN, CDR2 SVGIG, per germline (reference sequence). The CDR3 runs to 14 residues. V shed 5 bases and J 0 bases; nucleotides not matched to a gene: 4. CDR3 sequence (DNA): TGTGCCTGGGGACAGGGGTTGATGAACACTGAAGCTTTCTTT. Its translation: CAWGQGLMNTEAFF.

This rearrangement joins TRBV7-3 to TRBJ2-1; TRBD1 agrees at 7 bases. The CDR3 consists of 14 residues. The germline V gene has CDR1 SGHTA and CDR2 FQGTGA. The V segment lost 5 bases and the J segment 5 bases; nucleotides outside the gene matches: 6. CDR3 nucleotides: TGTGCCAGCAGCCAGGGGACAGCGAACAATGAGCAGTTCTTC. Its translation is CASSQGTANNEQFF.

The genes are TRBV28 and TRBJ1-2, with D unresolved. CDR1 is MDHEN, CDR2 SYDVKM, per germline. CDR3 size: 15 residues. V shed 6 bases and J shed 5 bases, with 19 bases lying between them. The CDR3 protein is CASRLGGGRGYGYTF. The CDR3 DNA is TGTGCCAGCAGACTAGGAGGTGGGCGCGGATATGGCTACACCTTC.

This clone showed up just a few times. The CDR3 nucleotides are TGTGCCTTTTTGACTAGCGGGAGGGCCTATACCTACAATGAGCAGTTCTTC. Translated, it gives CAFLTSGRAYTYNEQFF. The chain is built from TRBV30 and TRBJ2-1, with TRBD2 matching 14 bases. Germline V lookup: CDR1 GTSNPN, CDR2 SVGIG (reference sequence). V shed 7 bases, J shed 2 bases, and the junction held 10 bases outside the gene matches. The CDR3 contains 17 residues.

The chain has TRBV2 and TRBJ2-7, with D possibly TRBD2 on 5 matching bases. The CDR3 extends over 14 amino acids. Germline CDR1 SNHLY, CDR2 FYNNEI. The V end lost 5 bases, the J end lost 5 bases, and 16 bases lay between the germline ends. For the CDR3, the DNA is TGTGCCAGCAGTCCAACTAGGTTGTCGGACGAGCAGTACTTC. It codes for CASSPTRLSDEQYF.

J is TRBJ1-3 and V is TRBV6-6; no definite D call. The V and J ends lost 7 bases and 0 bases respectively, with 10 bases between them. This CDR3 region has 14 residues. The germline CDR1 and CDR2 sequences are MNHNY and SVGAGI (reference sequence). CDR3 sequence (DNA): TGTGCCAGCATCTCGGGGAGCTCTGGAAACACCATATATTTT. This encodes CASISGSSGNTIYF.